One sample yielded the 5 T cell receptor beta chains listed below, sequenced in a study of beta chain features in type 1 diabetes. Regarding the study as a whole: Within each of all four CD4+ subsets, Type 1 diabetes patients had TCRB CDR3s that were moderately but significantly shorter.

Their specific antigens are unknown. Reverse transcription of all isolated RNA meant that expressed TCRB transcripts were sequenced. The assay was immunoSEQ multiplex PCR, and TCRdb's table has in-frame clones only and misses some. The repertoire has about 340,000 clones, 13% of them found once; the top ten carry about 0.016%. Sequenced input: naive CD4+ T cells from blood. These receptors all come from a woman under 30 with type 1 diabetes.

This rearrangement joins TRBV7-2 to TRBJ2-3; D is possibly TRBD1 (5 bases). The ends were cut back, 0 bases at V and 1 base at J, with 8 bases in the middle. Germline V CDR1 and CDR2: SGHTA, FQGNSA. This CDR3 spans 15 amino acids. The CDR3, as DNA: TGTGCCAGCAGCTTAGCGGCAGGGCGCACAGATACGCAGTATTTT. As protein: CASSLAAGRTDTQYF.

This clone came up a few times. CDR3 amino acids: CASSWGRTGAQHF. The CDR3 DNA is TGTGCCAGCAGTTGGGGTCGAACCGGGGCCCAGCATTTT. The rearrangement joins TRBV6-5 to TRBJ1-5, with D unresolved. CDR1 is MNHEY and CDR2 is SVGAGI in the germline V gene. This CDR3 region has 13 residues. V lost 4 bases to trimming and J lost 11 bases, with 15 bases between them.

This clone occurred a few times. This chain connects TRBV30 to TRBJ2-7; 12 positions agree with TRBD2. V was clipped by 3 bases and J by 5 bases; unmatched bases: 11. Looked up from germline, CDR1 is GTSNPN and CDR2 is SVGIG (reference sequence). This CDR3 has 16 amino acids. The CDR3 protein is CAWSRLAGGIPHEQYF. The CDR3 nucleotides are TGTGCCTGGAGCCGGCTAGCGGGAGGGATACCCCACGAGCAGTACTTC. Full variable domain (rest looked up from reference TRBV30 and TRBJ2-7): SQTIHQWPATLVQPVGSPLSLECTVEGTSNPNLYWYRQAAGRGLQLLFYSVGIGQISSEVPQNLSASRPQDRQFILSSKKLLLSDSGFYLCAWSRLAGGIPHEQYFGPGTRLTVT.

The V and J genes are TRBV11-2 and TRBJ2-7, with D possibly TRBD2 on 8 matching bases. V was trimmed by 5 bases and J by 4 bases, leaving 18 bases between them. CDR3 length equals 15 residues. Germline CDR1 SGHAT, CDR2 FQNNGV. The CDR3 loop reads CASSTGAGGGYEQYF. The CDR3 region has the DNA TGTGCCAGCAGCACAGGGGCGGGAGGAGGGTACGAGCAGTACTTC.

In this sample, this clone turned up a few times. V gene TRBV29-1 combines with J gene TRBJ2-6; 7 nucleotides line up with TRBD1. In germline, CDR1 is SQVTM, CDR2 ANQGSEA. The V segment lost 5 bases and the J segment 0 bases; nucleotides outside the gene matches: 13. The CDR3 loop spans 18 amino acids. CDR3 in DNA: TGCAGCGTTCTCCGGGACAGATACCCCAGCTCTGGGGCCAACGTCCTGACTTTC. Translating gives CSVLRDRYPSSGANVLTF.